This entry describes one TCR beta chain. The ends were cut back, 1 base at V and 8 bases at J, with 22 bases in the middle. Germline V gene data show CDR1 as LGHNA and CDR2 as YSLEER. The CDR3 is made up of 17 amino acids. The sample is drawn from a study of cytomegalovirus exposure and HLA in healthy donors. PCR used 60 Vbeta primers and 13 Jbeta primers. Clones were read by immunoSEQ multiplex PCR, and TCRdb kept only the in-frame ones, dropping some. The sample lists approximately 180,000 clones, 80% seen once, with roughly 0.99% in the top ten. The specimen was PBMCs. The chain employs TRBV4-3 and TRBJ2-3; D possibly corresponds to TRBD2 (6 bases). This clonotype was sampled from a woman between 40 and 50 years old in good health and CMV-seronegative. CDR3: CASSQGRTGRGVGTQYF. Here the CDR3 DNA reads TGCGCCAGCAGCCAAGGAAGGACGGGGCGGGGAGTGGGTACGCAGTATTTT.